This TCR beta chain was recovered during a study of response to subunit inactivated influenza vaccine. General observations from the study: The authors suggested that few new T cells are recruited per seasonal influenza vaccination.

The CDR3 sequence is 18 residues long. Looked up from germline, CDR1 is SGHAT and CDR2 is FQDESV (reference sequence). The V and J ends lost 5 bases and 0 bases respectively, with 17 bases between them. This clonotype was detected a few times. The antigen is unknown. TCRdb reanalysed the RT-PCR reads using MiXCR and keeps one entry per CDR3 protein. The sample includes 630,000 or so distinct CDR3 sequences, around a sixth of them seen just once. The sequencing used PBMCs from blood, collected roughly 13 days after vaccination. V gene TRBV11-1 combines with J gene TRBJ2-6; weak D call: TRBD1 (5 bases). The clonotype originates from a man over 45 who received an inactivated influenza vaccine. CDR3 coding DNA: TGTGCCAGCAGCACGAGCCTTACAAGGGGCTCTGGGGCCAACGTCCTGACTTTC. Amino acids: CASSTSLTRGSGANVLTF.